This T cell receptor beta chain comes out of a study of PD-L1 blockade in urothelial cancer (dated by TCRdb to 2016 to 2017). With regard to the full study: All patients started therapy in about 2014 and received atezolizumab 1,200 mg intravenously every 3 weeks. Progression-free survival longer than 6 months counted as durable clinical benefit, and TCR features were additionally tested against both progression-free and overall survival. About 85% of the roughly 30 patients were males with bladder-origin urothelial cancer, and about 65% of the roughly 30 reported a prior smoking history. Fewer than ten patients achieved durable clinical benefit and about 22 did not. In the same patients who had TCR sequencing, pretreatment tumors also underwent whole exome sequencing and RNA sequencing. Blood samples were analyzed 3 weeks after the start of treatment (second dose) and 6 weeks after the start of treatment. Pretreatment tumor samples and matched peripheral blood, collected serially before and after atezolizumab treatment, underwent TCR sequencing. A median of roughly 140,000 T cells and some 84,000 unique TCRs was obtained from blood samples, and a median clonality of approximately 0.08 was observed. The study was an exploratory multi-omic analysis of somatic, immune and clinical correlates of response to PD-L1 blockade with atezolizumab in urothelial cancer. Twenty-nine patients had pretreatment blood TCR-seq, some 24 had at least one posttreatment blood collection, and some 24 had tumor TCR-seq. An ECOG performance status of 0 or 1 was recorded for the patients, and 0 to 3 prior chemotherapy regimens had been received by the patients.

CDR1 and CDR2, looked up from the germline V gene, are LGHNA and YSLEER. V is reduced by 0 bases and J by 3 bases, leaving a spacing of 12 bases between them. The CDR3 sequence holds 15 residues, the cysteine and phenylalanine included. Just the 45-base CDR3 DNA is kept, in frame starting at base 1. Turning to this clone: Its antigen specificity is not known. The record has no base qualities; no much larger clone is one base away.

What the work shows at the level of the full study, not this receptor alone: Improved progression-free and overall survival was found to be associated with pretreatment peripheral blood TCR clonality below the median. Small sample size (n ≈ 30) and many exploratory analyses mean the results are intended to be hypothesis-generating. Greater expansion of tumor-associated TCR clones in peripheral blood 3 weeks after the start of treatment was observed in patients with durable benefit (n of about 24, p = 0.022).

The label giving this sample's time point can be read as: peripheral blood 6 weeks after treatment start. The cohort comprised 29 patients with locally advanced or metastatic urothelial carcinoma treated at Memorial Sloan Kettering on a trial protocol. Peripheral blood mononuclear cells were collected pretreatment and during treatment, with between 1 and 8 total time points per patient. The Qiagen DNeasy Blood extraction kit was used to purify genomic DNA from total PBMCs and from tumor samples. PBMCs were collected pretreatment and during treatment, and were isolated and stored as previously described. To estimate absolute template abundance from read counts, synthetic TCR analog templates were spiked into each PCR. Using the immunoSEQ assay, TCRbeta CDR3 regions were amplified from genomic DNA with bias-controlled V and J gene primers. Sequencing of rearranged TCRbeta segments was performed at approximately 20X coverage. As for how the authors treated the data: Sequencing errors were corrected by clustering and CDR3s were annotated against IMGT to assign V, D and J genes. Downstream analyses used only productive TCRbeta rearrangements, leaving out any out-of-frame or stop-codon sequences. Clonality was computed as one minus Shannon entropy normalized by the log of the number of unique productive sequences. Fisher's exact test with Benjamini-Hochberg correction, using a cutoff of adjusted p below 0.01, was how clones that differed between time points or between blood and tumor were identified. TCRdb's version of the immuneACCESS table is confined to in-frame rearrangements and falls short of the full clone set. An unresolved V gene accounts for under half of the shortfall where checked; the remainder is of unknown origin. V, J and clone size are taken as reported in that table, and D and trimming were inferred from the DNA itself. The sample data list about 50,000 clones, and 70% to 90% of these were observed just once. Together, the top ten hold 8.5% to 12% of the sample.

The receptor comes from a man in his 60s with urothelial cancer. The rearrangement combines TRBV4-3 with TRBJ2-7; TRBD1 might be the D gene, on 6 matching bases. The input for sequencing was PBMCs, taken around atezolizumab (anti-PD-L1) treatment. At the DNA level, the sequence is TGCGCCAGCAGCCAAGATCCCCAGGGGTACTACGAGCAGTACTTC. Its protein is CASSQDPQGYYEQYF.